This is a list of T cell receptor beta chains from one sample in a study of T cells after yellow fever vaccination. TCRdb independently ran MiXCR on the 5' RACE reads; one entry per CDR3 protein. Of some 260,000 distinct CDR3 sequences listed, around 5.2% are singletons. The starting material was CD4+ T cells sorted from PBMCs, obtained on the day of the yellow fever booster vaccination. The source is a man between 18 and 29 years old who received the YFV17D yellow fever vaccine. Both conserved end residues are part of each CDR3.

j_gene | v_gene | CDR3aa
TRBJ2-1 | TRBV4-3 | CASSQPGLPGNEQFF
TRBJ2-1 | TRBV11-2 | CASKLGHPSREQFF
TRBJ2-6 | TRBV5-4 | CASSLGQTGANVLTF
TRBJ1-4 | TRBV5-1 | CASSPHRATNEKLFF
TRBJ1-1 | TRBV7-2 | CASSLNRAPGTEAFF
TRBJ1-1 | TRBV7-9 | CASSEQQGAEAFF
TRBJ2-3 | TRBV27 | CASSSILAGGTDTQYF
TRBJ2-5 | TRBV5-1 | CASSSGGTGGLQETQYF
TRBJ2-1 | TRBV3-1 | CASSQDWSRGSGSYNEQFF
TRBJ2-3 | TRBV9 | CASSPPRRGLDTQYF
TRBJ2-1 | TRBV24-1 | CATSDPRGAESEQFF
TRBJ2-3 | TRBV5-1 | CASSAGTDRTDTQYF
TRBJ1-1 | TRBV25-1 | CASSDLTGGDTEAFF
TRBJ2-5 | TRBV24-1 | CATSDWASAETQYF
TRBJ2-5 | TRBV2 | CASNGGYQETQYF
TRBJ2-4 | TRBV7-6 | CASSLDGGGAKNIQYF
TRBJ2-5 | TRBV6-2/TRBV6-3 | CASSRHYPGLAETQYF
TRBJ1-3 | TRBV5-1 | CASSPSSSGNTIYF
TRBJ1-5 | TRBV6-5 | CASTDRVGQPQHF
TRBJ1-1 | TRBV7-2 | CASSPVGGAHAFF
TRBJ2-1 | TRBV5-1 | CASSSRGDVAYNEQFF
TRBJ1-2 | TRBV4-3 | CASSQDTGHSTLYGYTF
TRBJ1-1 | TRBV18 | CASSPPGQLGTEAFF
TRBJ2-1 | TRBV4-3 | CASSQEGSGAGADEQFF
TRBJ1-2 | TRBV4-1 | CASSQPRDRGLHGYTF
TRBJ2-1 | TRBV4-1 | CASSQGRTGTEFF
TRBJ2-4 | TRBV7-9 | CASSLDRGTKNIQYF
TRBJ2-5 | TRBV7-2 | CASSLWLAGGETQYF
TRBJ2-6 | TRBV16 | CASRRVGVGANVLTF
TRBJ2-2 | TRBV5-1 | CASSHGLAYTGELFF
TRBJ1-1 | TRBV6-5 | CASSPHRHEAFF
TRBJ2-5 | TRBV15 | CATSRRGGETQYF
TRBJ2-3 | TRBV7-9 | CASSPGGVLRDTQYF
TRBJ2-1 | TRBV20-1 | CSASWDLSYNEQFF
TRBJ1-6 | TRBV5-6 | CASSLSSDSPLHF
TRBJ2-1 | TRBV10-3 | CAILGQGANEQFF
TRBJ1-5 | TRBV4-1 | CASSQLSRANQPQHF
TRBJ1-5 | TRBV12-3/TRBV12-4 | CASSHPQSYQPQHF
TRBJ2-5 | TRBV7-6 | CASSLESQGAGETQYF
TRBJ2-3 | TRBV12-3/TRBV12-4 | CASSSQGGTQYF
TRBJ2-3 | TRBV5-1 | CASIGQDTQYF
TRBJ2-1 | TRBV20-1 | CSASRGSSYNEQFF
TRBJ2-3 | TRBV5-1 | CASSSGVAGGVTDTQYF
TRBJ1-5 | TRBV20-1 | CSASPGHFNQPQHF
TRBJ2-2 | TRBV28 | CASSSMGGGTGELFF
TRBJ2-3 | TRBV12-3/TRBV12-4 | CASKDGGSTDTQYF
TRBJ2-3 | TRBV20-1 | CSASLMESTDTQYF
TRBJ2-3 | TRBV5-1 | CASSFIFRVSTDTQYF
TRBJ1-5 | TRBV7-2 | CASSSLRDQPQHF